The 8 T cell receptor beta chains in this list originate from one sample, sequenced in a study of blood T cell repertoires in COVID-19. The data were produced by immunoSEQ multiplex PCR, yet TCRdb's version contains in-frame clones alone and is incomplete. The sample includes over 250,000 clones, around 88% of them seen just once. Sequencing input: PBMCs or T cells enriched from blood (not recorded which). Receptors originate from a man between 40 and 49 years old who had recovered from COVID-19.

The V call is TRBV4-2, the J call TRBJ2-7; maybe TRBD1 (7 bases). Germline CDR1 LGHNA, CDR2 YNFKEQ. V was clipped by 0 bases and J by 0 bases, with 12 bases between them. The CDR3 has 16 residues. This chain's CDR3 is CASSQEGGDSSYEQYF. CDR3 sequence (DNA): TGTGCCAGCAGCCAAGAGGGCGGGGACAGCTCCTACGAGCAGTACTTC.

This sequence joins TRBV10-3 and TRBJ2-3, with TRBD2 matching over 8 bases. From germline, CDR1 is ENHRY and CDR2 SYGVKD. J was trimmed by 2 bases and V by 3 bases; bases with no gene match: 7. This CDR3 is built from 16 residues. In DNA, the CDR3 is TGTGCCATCAGTGATCGTGCTAGCGGGTACACAGATACGCAGTATTTT. Residues: CAISDRASGYTDTQYF.

The genes are TRBV4-1 and TRBJ2-1; perhaps TRBD2 as D (6 bases). Per germline, CDR1 MGHRA and CDR2 YSYEKL. V shed 5 bases and J shed 9 bases, with 11 bases lying between them. The CDR3 is made up of 12 amino acids. CDR3 region: CASSLGLSEQFF. The CDR3 DNA reads TGCGCCAGCAGCTTGGGACTCTCTGAGCAGTTCTTC.

The chain has TRBV7-2 and TRBJ1-4; TRBD1 might be the D (6 bases). This CDR3 region has 14 residues. Germline CDR1 is SGHTA and CDR2 is FQGNSA. The V gene lost 1 base and the J gene lost 5 bases, with 8 bases spanning the gap. CDR3 residues: CASSLEQGNEKLFF. CDR3 in DNA: TGTGCCAGCAGCTTAGAGCAGGGGAATGAAAAACTGTTTTTT.

The V and J genes are TRBV7-2 and TRBJ2-2; 11 nucleotides line up with TRBD2. The CDR3 spans 15 residues. In germline, CDR1 is SGHTA, CDR2 FQGNSA. J lost 7 bases, V lost 4 bases, and 5 bases had no gene match. CDR3 in DNA: TGTGCCAGCAGCTCCTCTAGCGGGGGGATCGGGGAGCTGTTTTTT. Amino acids: CASSSSSGGIGELFF.

The chain is built from TRBV29-1 and TRBJ2-1, with D perhaps matching TRBD2 (6 bases). CDR1 and CDR2 (germline): SQVTM, ANQGSEA. CDR3 length: 10 residues. Trimming took 6 bases from V and 8 from J, leaving 8 bases between them. CDR3 protein: CSVGGYEQFF. The CDR3 region has the DNA TGCAGCGTCGGAGGGTATGAGCAGTTCTTC.

The chain is built from TRBV5-6 and TRBJ2-5; TRBD2 matches 9 bases. The CDR3 covers 16 residues. The germline V gene encodes CDR1 SGHDT and CDR2 YYEEEE. The junction had 5 bases not matched to a gene; V was cut back by 1 base and J by 1 base. CDR3 sequence (DNA): TGTGCCAGCAGCTTGAGACTAGCGGCGCTCCAAGAGACCCAGTACTTC. As protein: CASSLRLAALQETQYF.

The rearrangement joins TRBV15 to TRBJ1-2, with D maybe TRBD1 (5 bases). The CDR3 is made up of 15 amino acids. Trimming removed 0 bases from V and 4 bases from J, with 12 bases in between. The germline CDR1 and CDR2 sequences are LNHNV and YYDKDF (reference sequence). The CDR3 reads CATSRDRRGGYGYTF. The CDR3 DNA reads TGTGCCACCAGCAGAGATCGAAGGGGCGGCTATGGCTACACCTTC.